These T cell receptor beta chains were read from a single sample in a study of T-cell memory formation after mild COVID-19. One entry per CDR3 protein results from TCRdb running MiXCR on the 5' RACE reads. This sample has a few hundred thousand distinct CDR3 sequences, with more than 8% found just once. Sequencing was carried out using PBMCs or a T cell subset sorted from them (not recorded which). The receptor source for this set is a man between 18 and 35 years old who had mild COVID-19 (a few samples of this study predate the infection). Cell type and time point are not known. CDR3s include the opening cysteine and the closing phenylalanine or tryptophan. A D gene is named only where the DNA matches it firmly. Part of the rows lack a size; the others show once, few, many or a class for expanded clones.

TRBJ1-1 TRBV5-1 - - TGCGCCAGCAGCGTTTCAGGGCTGAACACTGAAGCTTTCTTT CASSVSGLNTEAFF
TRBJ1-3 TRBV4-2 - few TGTGCCAGCAGCCAAGAAGCAGGATCGGCGTCTGGAAACACCATATATTTT CASSQEAGSASGNTIYF
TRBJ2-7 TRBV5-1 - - TGCGCCAGCAGCTTGGAGGCTAGCAATCCCTACGAGCAGTACTTC CASSLEASNPYEQYF
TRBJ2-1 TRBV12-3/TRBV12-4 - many TGTGCCAGCAGGGACCTGGCTGGGCTGTTCTTC CASRDLAGLFF
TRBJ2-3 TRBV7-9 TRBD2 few TGTGCCAGCAGCTTCGCGACTAGCGGAAGCACAGATACGCAGTATTTT CASSFATSGSTDTQYF
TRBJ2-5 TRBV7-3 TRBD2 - TGTGCCAGCAGCTTAGCTAGCGGAACCCAAGAGACCCAGTACTTC CASSLASGTQETQYF
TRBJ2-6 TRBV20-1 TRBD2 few TGCAGTGCTAGGCGGGGCGCGGGGGATGGGGCCAACGTCCTGACTTTC CSARRGAGDGANVLTF
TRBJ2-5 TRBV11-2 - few TGTGCCAGCAGCTTCGTGCCACAAGAGACCCAGTACTTC CASSFVPQETQYF
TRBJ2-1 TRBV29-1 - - - CSVEDFGAGEQFF
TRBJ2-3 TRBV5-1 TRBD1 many TGCGCCAGCAGTCGGACAGGGCCCCCAGATACGCAGTATTTT CASSRTGPPDTQYF
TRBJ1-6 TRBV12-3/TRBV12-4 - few TGTGCCAGCAGTTCAGCCCCCCGGGGGGATAATTCACCCCTCCACTTT CASSSAPRGDNSPLHF
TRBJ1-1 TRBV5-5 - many TGTGCCAGCAGCTTGTTAGTAGGTACTGAAGCTTTCTTT CASSLLVGTEAFF
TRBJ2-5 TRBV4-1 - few TGCGCCAGCAGCCCCCGTATTGGGCGGGGATGGGAGACCCAGTACTTC CASSPRIGRGWETQYF
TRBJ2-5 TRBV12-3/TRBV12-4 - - TGTGCCAGCAGCCAAACTAGCCGCGAGAACAAGTACTTC CASSQTSRENKYF
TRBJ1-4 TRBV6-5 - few TGTGCCAGCAGTAGGAGGGCAACTAATGAAAAACTGTTTTTT CASSRRATNEKLFF
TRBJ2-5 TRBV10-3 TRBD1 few TGTGCCATCAGCTCAGGGGGCAAAGAGACCCAGTACTTC CAISSGGKETQYF
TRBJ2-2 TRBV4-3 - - TGCGCCAGCAGCCAGAAATCCGCAGGGGTCGGCACCGGGGAGCTGTTTTTT CASSQKSAGVGTGELFF
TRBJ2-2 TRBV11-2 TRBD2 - TGTGCCAGCAGCTTACTTGCTAGCGGGGGGAGGAGCACCGGGGAGCTGTTTTTT CASSLLASGGRSTGELFF
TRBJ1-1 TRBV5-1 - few TGCGCCAGCAGCCAGGACAGCCAGAACACTGAAGCTTTCTTT CASSQDSQNTEAFF
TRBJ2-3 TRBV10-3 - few TGTGCCATCATGGGCACGGCGGCAGATACGCAGTATTTT CAIMGTAADTQYF
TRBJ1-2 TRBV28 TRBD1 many TGTGCCAGCAGTTTCGGGCAGGGGGGCGGCTACACCTTC CASSFGQGGGYTF
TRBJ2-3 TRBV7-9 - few TGTGCCAGCAGTCGAAACAGCAACACAGATACGCAGTATTTT CASSRNSNTDTQYF
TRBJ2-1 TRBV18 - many TGTGCCAGCTCACCAGGGGCCAGCTCCTACAATGAGCAGTTCTTC CASSPGASSYNEQFF
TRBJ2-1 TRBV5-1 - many TGCGCCAGCAGCTTGGGCGGGGGCTATAGTGAGCAGTTCTTC CASSLGGGYSEQFF
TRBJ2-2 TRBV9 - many TGTGCCAGCTTTAGGGAAAACACCGGGGAGCTGTTTTTT CASFRENTGELFF
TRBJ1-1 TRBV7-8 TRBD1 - TGTGCCAGCAGCTCACAAGACAGGGGGATCATGAACACTGAAGCTTTCTTT CASSSQDRGIMNTEAFF
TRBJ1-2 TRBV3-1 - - TGTGCCAGCAGCCAAGAGACGCCTAGGGCACTAGGGTATGGCTACACCTTC CASSQETPRALGYGYTF
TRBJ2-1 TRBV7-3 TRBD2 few TGTGCCAGCAGCTTAAATAGCGGGGGATACTACAATGAGCAGTTCTTC CASSLNSGGYYNEQFF